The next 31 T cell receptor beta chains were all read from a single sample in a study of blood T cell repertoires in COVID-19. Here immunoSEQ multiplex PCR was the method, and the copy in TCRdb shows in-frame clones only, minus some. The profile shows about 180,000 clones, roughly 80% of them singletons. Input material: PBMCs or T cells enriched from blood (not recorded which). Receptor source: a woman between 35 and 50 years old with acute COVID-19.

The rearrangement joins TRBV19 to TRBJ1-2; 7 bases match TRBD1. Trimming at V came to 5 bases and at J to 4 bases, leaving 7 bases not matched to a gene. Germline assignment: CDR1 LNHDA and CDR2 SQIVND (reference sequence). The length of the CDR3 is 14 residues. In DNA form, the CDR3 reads TGTGCCAGTAGTTCCACGGGACAGACCTATGGCTACACCTTC. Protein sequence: CASSSTGQTYGYTF.

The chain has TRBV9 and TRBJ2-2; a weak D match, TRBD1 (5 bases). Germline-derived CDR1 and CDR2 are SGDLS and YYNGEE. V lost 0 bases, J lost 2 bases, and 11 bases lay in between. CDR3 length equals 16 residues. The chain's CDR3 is CASSVAGRANTGELFF. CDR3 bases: TGTGCCAGCAGCGTAGCTGGCAGGGCAAACACCGGGGAGCTGTTTTTT.

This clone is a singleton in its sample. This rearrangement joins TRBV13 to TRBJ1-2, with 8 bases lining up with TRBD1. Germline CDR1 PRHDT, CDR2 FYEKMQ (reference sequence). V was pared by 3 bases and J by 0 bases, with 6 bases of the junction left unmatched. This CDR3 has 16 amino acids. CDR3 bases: TGTGCCAGCAGCTTTAACAGGGGGTCCACTAACTATGGCTACACCTTC. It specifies CASSFNRGSTNYGYTF.

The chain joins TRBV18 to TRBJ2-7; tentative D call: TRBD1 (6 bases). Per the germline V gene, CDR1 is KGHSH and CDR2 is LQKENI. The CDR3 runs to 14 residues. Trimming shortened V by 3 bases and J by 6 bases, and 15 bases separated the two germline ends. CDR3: CASSPAQGVGEQYF. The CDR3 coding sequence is TGTGCCAGCTCACCGGCACAGGGCGTAGGCGAGCAGTACTTC.

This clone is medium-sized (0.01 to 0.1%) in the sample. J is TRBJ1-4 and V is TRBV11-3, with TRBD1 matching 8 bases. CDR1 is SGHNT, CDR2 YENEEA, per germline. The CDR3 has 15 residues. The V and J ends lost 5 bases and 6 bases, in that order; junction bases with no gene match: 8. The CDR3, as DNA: TGTGCCAGCAGCCAGTACGGACAGGGAGATGAAAAACTGTTTTTT. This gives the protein CASSQYGQGDEKLFF.

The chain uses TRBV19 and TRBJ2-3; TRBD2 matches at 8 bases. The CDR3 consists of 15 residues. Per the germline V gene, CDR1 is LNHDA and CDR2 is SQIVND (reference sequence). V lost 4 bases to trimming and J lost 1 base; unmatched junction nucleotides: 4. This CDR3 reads CASSNSGSGTDTQYF. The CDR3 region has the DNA TGTGCCAGTAGTAACAGCGGGAGTGGCACAGATACGCAGTATTTT.

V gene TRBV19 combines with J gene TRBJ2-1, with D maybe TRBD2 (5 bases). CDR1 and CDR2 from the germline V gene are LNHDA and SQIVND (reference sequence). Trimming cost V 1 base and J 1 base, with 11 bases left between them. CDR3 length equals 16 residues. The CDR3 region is CASSIGSGPSYNEQFF. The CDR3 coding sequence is TGTGCCAGTAGTATAGGGAGCGGACCTTCCTACAATGAGCAGTTCTTC.

This CDR3 reads CASSPLPGTGEGNTGELFF. The CDR3 DNA is TGTGCCAGCAGCCCCTTGCCAGGGACAGGGGAAGGTAACACCGGGGAGCTGTTTTTT. V and J are TRBV3-1 (or the pseudogene TRBV3-2) and TRBJ2-2, with 10 positions matching TRBD1. The CDR3 spans 19 residues. From germline, CDR1 is LGHDT and CDR2 YNNKEL (reference sequence). After removal of 4 bases from V and 2 bases from J, the junction contained 13 bases not matched to a gene.

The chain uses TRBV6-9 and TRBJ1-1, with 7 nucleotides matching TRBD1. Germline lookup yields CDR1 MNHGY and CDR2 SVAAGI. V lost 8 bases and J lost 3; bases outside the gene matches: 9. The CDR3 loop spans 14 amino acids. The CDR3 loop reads CASDPGQSYTEAFF. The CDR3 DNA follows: TGTGCCAGCGATCCGGGACAGAGCTACACTGAAGCTTTCTTT.

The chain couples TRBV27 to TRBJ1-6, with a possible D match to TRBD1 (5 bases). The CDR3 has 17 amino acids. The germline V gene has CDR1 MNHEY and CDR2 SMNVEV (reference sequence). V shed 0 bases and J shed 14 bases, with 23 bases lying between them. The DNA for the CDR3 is TGTGCCAGCAGTTTATCTTCTTCCGTTAGGGGTTTTGTATCCCTCCACTTT. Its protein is CASSLSSSVRGFVSLHF.

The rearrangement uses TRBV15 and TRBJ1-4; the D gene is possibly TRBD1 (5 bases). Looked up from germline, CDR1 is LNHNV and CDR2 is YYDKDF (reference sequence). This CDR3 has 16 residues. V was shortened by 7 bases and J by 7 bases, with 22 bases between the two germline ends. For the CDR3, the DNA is TGTGCCACCACCCCGGCCGTTGGCAGGGCTCGTGAAAAACTGTTTTTT. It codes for CATTPAVGRAREKLFF. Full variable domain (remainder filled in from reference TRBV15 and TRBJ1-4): DAMVIQNPRYQVTQFGKPVTLSCSQTLNHNVMYWYQQKSSQAPKLLFHYYDKDFNNEADTPDNFQSRRPNTSFCFLDIRSPGLGDTAMYLCATTPAVGRAREKLFFGSGTQLSVL.

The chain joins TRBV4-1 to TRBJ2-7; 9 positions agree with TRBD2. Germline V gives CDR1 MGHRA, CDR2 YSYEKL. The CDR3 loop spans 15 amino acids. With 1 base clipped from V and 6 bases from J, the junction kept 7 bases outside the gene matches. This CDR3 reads CASSQVKGLAVEQYF. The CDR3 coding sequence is TGCGCCAGCAGCCAAGTCAAGGGACTAGCTGTCGAGCAGTACTTC.

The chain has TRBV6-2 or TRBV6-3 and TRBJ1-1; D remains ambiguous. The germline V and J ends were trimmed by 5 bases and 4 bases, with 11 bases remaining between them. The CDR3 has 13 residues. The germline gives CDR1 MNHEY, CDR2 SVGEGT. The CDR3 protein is CASSQEGSTEAFF. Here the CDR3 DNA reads TGTGCCAGCAGTCAAGAGGGAAGCACTGAAGCTTTCTTT.

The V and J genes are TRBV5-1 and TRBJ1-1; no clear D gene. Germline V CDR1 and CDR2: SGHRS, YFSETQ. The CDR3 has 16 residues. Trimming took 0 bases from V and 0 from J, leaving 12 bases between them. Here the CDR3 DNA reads TGCGCCAGCAGCTTGGATCCGGGGTACATGAACACTGAAGCTTTCTTT. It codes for CASSLDPGYMNTEAFF.

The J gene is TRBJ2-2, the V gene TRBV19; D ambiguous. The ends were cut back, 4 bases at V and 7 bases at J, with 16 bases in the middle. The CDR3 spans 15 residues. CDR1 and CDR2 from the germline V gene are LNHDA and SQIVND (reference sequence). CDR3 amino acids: CASSTHSGMGGELFF. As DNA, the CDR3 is TGTGCCAGTAGTACCCACAGTGGAATGGGCGGGGAGCTGTTTTTT.

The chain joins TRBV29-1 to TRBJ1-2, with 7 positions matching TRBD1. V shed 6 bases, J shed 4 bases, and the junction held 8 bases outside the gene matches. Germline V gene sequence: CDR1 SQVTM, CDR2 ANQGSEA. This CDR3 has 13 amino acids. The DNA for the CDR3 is TGCAGCGTGCAACTCCGGGACAGCTATGGCTACACCTTC. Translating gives CSVQLRDSYGYTF.

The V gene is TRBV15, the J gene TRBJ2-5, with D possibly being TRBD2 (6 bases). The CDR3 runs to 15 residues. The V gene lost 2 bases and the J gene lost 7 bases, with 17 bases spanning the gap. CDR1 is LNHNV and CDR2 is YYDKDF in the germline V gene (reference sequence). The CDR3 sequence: CATSRLEVGRGTQYF. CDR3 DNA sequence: TGTGCCACCAGCAGACTCGAGGTCGGGCGGGGGACCCAGTACTTC.

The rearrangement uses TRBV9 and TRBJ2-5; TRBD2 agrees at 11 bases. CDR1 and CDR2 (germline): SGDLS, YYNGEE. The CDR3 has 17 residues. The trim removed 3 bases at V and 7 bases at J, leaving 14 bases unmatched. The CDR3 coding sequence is TGTGCCAGCAGCGGGACAGCTGGGACTAGCGGACCGGGGACCCAGTACTTC. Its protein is CASSGTAGTSGPGTQYF.

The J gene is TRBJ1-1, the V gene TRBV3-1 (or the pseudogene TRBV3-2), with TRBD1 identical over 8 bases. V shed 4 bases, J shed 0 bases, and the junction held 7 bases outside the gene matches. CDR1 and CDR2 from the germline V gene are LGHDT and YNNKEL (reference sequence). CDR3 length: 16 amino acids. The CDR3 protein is CASSLQGAGVNTEAFF. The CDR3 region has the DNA TGTGCCAGCAGCCTCCAGGGGGCAGGGGTGAACACTGAAGCTTTCTTT.

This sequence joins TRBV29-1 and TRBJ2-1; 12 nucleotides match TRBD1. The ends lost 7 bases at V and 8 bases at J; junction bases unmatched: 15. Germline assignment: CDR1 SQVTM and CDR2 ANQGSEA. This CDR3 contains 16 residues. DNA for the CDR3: TGCAGCGCCAAGCGCCCCGGGACAGGGGGCTTGGATGAGCAGTTCTTC. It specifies CSAKRPGTGGLDEQFF.

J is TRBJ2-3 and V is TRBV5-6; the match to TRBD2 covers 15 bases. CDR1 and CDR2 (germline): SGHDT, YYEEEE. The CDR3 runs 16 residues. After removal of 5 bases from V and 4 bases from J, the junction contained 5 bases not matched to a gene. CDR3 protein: CASSRTSGRVADTQYF. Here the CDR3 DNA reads TGTGCCAGCAGTCGGACTAGCGGGAGGGTGGCAGATACGCAGTATTTT.

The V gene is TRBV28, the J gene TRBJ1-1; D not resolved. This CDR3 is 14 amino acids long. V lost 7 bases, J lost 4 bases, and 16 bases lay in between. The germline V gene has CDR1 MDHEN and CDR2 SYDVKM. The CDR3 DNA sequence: TGTGCCAGCACCCTCACGCAGGTTCCCACTGAAGCTTTCTTT. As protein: CASTLTQVPTEAFF.

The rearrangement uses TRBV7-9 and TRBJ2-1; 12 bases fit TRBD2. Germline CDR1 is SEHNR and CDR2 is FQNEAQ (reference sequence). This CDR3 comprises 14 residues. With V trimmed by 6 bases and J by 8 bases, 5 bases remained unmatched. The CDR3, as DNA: TGTGCCAGCAGTGGACTAGCGGGGCTATATGAGCAGTTCTTC. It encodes CASSGLAGLYEQFF.

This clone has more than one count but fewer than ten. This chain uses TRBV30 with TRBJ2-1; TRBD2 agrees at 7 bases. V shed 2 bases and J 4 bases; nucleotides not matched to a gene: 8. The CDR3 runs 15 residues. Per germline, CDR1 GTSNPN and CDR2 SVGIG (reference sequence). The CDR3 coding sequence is TGTGCCTGGAGTCGGGGGAGCGGGAATTACAATGAGCAGTTCTTC. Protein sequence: CAWSRGSGNYNEQFF.

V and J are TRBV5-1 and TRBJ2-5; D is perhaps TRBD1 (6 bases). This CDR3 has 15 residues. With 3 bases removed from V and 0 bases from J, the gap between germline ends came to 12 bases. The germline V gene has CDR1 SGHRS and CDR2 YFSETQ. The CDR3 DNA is TGCGCCAGCAGCTATCAGGGGATGTACCAAGAGACCCAGTACTTC. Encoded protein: CASSYQGMYQETQYF.

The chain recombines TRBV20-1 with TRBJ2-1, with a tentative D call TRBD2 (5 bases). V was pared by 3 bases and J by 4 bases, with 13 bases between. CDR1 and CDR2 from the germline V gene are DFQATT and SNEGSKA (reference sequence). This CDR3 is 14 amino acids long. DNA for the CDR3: TGCAGTGCTAGTAGGCTAGCAGTATACAATGAGCAGTTCTTC. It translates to CSASRLAVYNEQFF.

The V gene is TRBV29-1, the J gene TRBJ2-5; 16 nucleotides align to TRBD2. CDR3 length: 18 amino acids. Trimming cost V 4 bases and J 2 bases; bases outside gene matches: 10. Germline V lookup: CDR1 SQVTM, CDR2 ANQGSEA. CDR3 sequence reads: CSVGNPGLAGGPQETQYF. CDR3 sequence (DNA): TGCAGCGTTGGAAACCCGGGACTAGCGGGAGGGCCACAAGAGACCCAGTACTTC.

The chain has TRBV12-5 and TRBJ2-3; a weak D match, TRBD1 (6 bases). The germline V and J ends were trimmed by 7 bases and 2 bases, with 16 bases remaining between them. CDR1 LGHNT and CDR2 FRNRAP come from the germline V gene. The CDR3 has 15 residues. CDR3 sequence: CASVQGSTDTDTQYF. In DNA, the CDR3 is TGTGCTAGTGTTCAGGGGTCAACGGACACAGATACGCAGTATTTT.

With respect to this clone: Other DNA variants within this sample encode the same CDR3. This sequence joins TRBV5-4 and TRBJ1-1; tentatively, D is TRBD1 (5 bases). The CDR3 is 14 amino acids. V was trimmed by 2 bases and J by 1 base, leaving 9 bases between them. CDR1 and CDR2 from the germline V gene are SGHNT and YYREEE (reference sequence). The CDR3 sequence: CASSFRGGNTEAFF. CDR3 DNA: TGTGCCAGCAGCTTCCGGGGGGGGAACACTGAAGCTTTCTTT.

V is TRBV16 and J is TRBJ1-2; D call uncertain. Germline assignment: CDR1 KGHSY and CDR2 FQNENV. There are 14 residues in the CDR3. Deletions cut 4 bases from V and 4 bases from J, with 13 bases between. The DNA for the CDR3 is TGTGCCAGCAGCCTCCGAGATAATTTCTATGGCTACACCTTC. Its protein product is CASSLRDNFYGYTF.

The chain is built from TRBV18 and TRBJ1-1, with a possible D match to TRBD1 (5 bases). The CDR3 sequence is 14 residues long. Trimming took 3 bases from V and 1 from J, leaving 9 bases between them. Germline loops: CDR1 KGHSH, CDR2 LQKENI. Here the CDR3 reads CASSPQGANTEAFF. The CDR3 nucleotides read TGTGCCAGCTCACCCCAGGGTGCGAACACTGAAGCTTTCTTT.